Described below is a single TCR beta chain sequence and its context. Sequencing used immunoSEQ multiplex PCR; TCRdb keeps in-frame clones, though not all of them. Seen here are 150,000 or so clones, over 70% observed once, and the top ten hold 10% to 15%. These data originate in a study of blood T cell repertoires in COVID-19. In the study overall: From T cells, B-cell-depleted T cells, or PBMCs came the material, which was cDNA or gDNA.

Germline V lookup: CDR1 SGHAT, CDR2 FQNNGV. CDR3 length equals 13 residues. Trimming stripped 3 bases from V and 3 bases from J, with 6 bases between. Those who participated ranged in age from roughly 18 to 95 years and resided in about two dozen US areas. What was sequenced was PBMCs or T cells enriched from blood (not recorded which). The chain recombines TRBV11-2 with TRBJ1-5; no firm D call. The receptor was isolated from an older woman who had recovered from COVID-19. CDR3 DNA sequence: TGTGCCAGCAGCTTGTCAGTCAATCAGCCCCAGCATTTT. This translates into CASSLSVNQPQHF.